Following are 16 T cell receptor beta chains from one sample sequenced in a study of blood T cell repertoires in COVID-19. Measured with immunoSEQ multiplex PCR; TCRdb has only the in-frame clones, and not every one. The sample lists 90,000 or so clones, roughly nine tenths occurring once. Sequenced input: peripheral blood. The origin of the receptors is an older woman with COVID-19, enrolled during active disease.

The table lists this clone with a count of one. V and J are TRBV2 and TRBJ1-6, with no clear D. This CDR3 has 15 residues. Trimming removed 8 bases at V and 5 bases at J, with 16 bases between. Germline-derived CDR1 and CDR2 are SNHLY and FYNNEI. CDR3 bases: TGTGCCAGCCAAAAGGAGGGTTTGCATAATTCACCCCTCCACTTT. Translating gives CASQKEGLHNSPLHF.

The V gene is TRBV7-2, the J gene TRBJ2-5; maybe TRBD1 (7 bases). With 3 bases removed from V and 7 bases from J, the gap between germline ends came to 12 bases. The CDR3 totals 13 residues. Germline CDR1 and CDR2: SGHTA and FQGNSA. The CDR3 DNA follows: TGTGCCAGCAGCTTGACAGGGAGGATGACCCAGTACTTC. Translating gives CASSLTGRMTQYF.

The J gene is TRBJ2-7, the V gene TRBV9; possible D gene TRBD1, 7 bases. Germline CDR1 SGDLS, CDR2 YYNGEE. There are 15 residues in the CDR3. V lost 4 bases and J lost 5, with 19 bases in between. The CDR3 reads CASSYSRQGGDEQYF. The DNA for the CDR3 is TGTGCCAGCAGCTACTCCCGACAGGGCGGGGACGAGCAGTACTTC.

The gene calls are TRBV19 and TRBJ1-1, with D possibly TRBD1 on 5 matching bases. CDR3 size: 14 residues. Germline CDR1 is LNHDA and CDR2 is SQIVND (reference sequence). V was pared by 6 bases and J by 1 base, with 12 bases between. In DNA, the CDR3 is TGTGCCAGTAGACTTGGACACCAGAACACTGAAGCTTTCTTT. Encoded protein: CASRLGHQNTEAFF.

This chain joins TRBV10-2 and TRBJ2-1; TRBD2 matches at 10 bases. The trim removed 7 bases at V and 12 bases at J, leaving 9 bases unmatched. The length of the CDR3 is 13 residues. Germline values: CDR1 WSHSY, CDR2 SAAADI. CDR3 nucleotides: TGCGCCAGCAAGGTGACTAGCGGGTCGGGGCAGTTCTTC. Its protein product is CASKVTSGSGQFF.

The chain combines TRBV14 with TRBJ1-1; 9 bases are a match to TRBD1. The germline V gene has CDR1 SGHDN and CDR2 FVKESK. V was pared by 5 bases and J by 4 bases, with 2 bases of the junction left unmatched. The CDR3 is 13 residues long. CDR3 sequence (DNA): TGTGCCAGCAGCTGGGACAGGGCCACTGAAGCTTTCTTT. It translates to CASSWDRATEAFF.

This rearrangement joins TRBV30 to TRBJ1-2; 8 bases fit TRBD1. The V and J ends lost 6 bases and 7 bases, in that order; junction bases with no gene match: 4. The germline V gene has CDR1 GTSNPN and CDR2 SVGIG (reference sequence). This CDR3 spans 11 amino acids. The CDR3 nucleotides read TGTGCCTGCGTCGACAGGGGTGGCTACACCTTC. This translates into CACVDRGGYTF.

The V gene is TRBV6-2 or TRBV6-3, the J gene TRBJ1-1; D gene ambiguous. V was trimmed by 0 bases and J by 4 bases, leaving 9 bases between them. Germline CDR1 MNHEY, CDR2 SVGEGT. The CDR3 has 14 amino acids. The CDR3 here is CASSYSGVITEAFF. The DNA for the CDR3 is TGTGCCAGCAGTTACTCCGGAGTTATCACTGAAGCTTTCTTT.

This clone was seen just once. The chain links TRBV10-2 to TRBJ1-3, with D possibly TRBD1 on 5 matching bases. The CDR3 length is 16 residues. V was trimmed by 5 bases and J by 4 bases, leaving 18 bases between them. CDR1 and CDR2 (germline): WSHSY, SAAADI. The CDR3 DNA reads TGCGCCAGCAGTCTGGTCCTGGACATCGGGGGAAACACCATATATTTT. Translating it yields CASSLVLDIGGNTIYF.

This chain uses TRBV7-6 with TRBJ2-1; 8 bases align to TRBD2. This CDR3 is built from 16 residues. Losses at the gene ends were 5 bases for V and 0 bases for J; bases not matched to a gene: 6. Germline CDR1 reads SGHVS; CDR2 reads FNYEAQ. This CDR3 is CASSPTSGSSYNEQFF. The CDR3 DNA reads as TGTGCCAGCAGCCCGACAAGCGGGAGCTCCTACAATGAGCAGTTCTTC.

This chain joins TRBV5-4 and TRBJ2-1; no reliable D call. Germline V lookup: CDR1 SGHNT, CDR2 YYREEE (reference sequence). Deletions cut 0 bases from V and 5 bases from J, with 12 bases between. The CDR3 sequence is 15 residues long. This CDR3 reads CASSLEARLNNEQFF. DNA for the CDR3: TGTGCCAGCAGCTTGGAAGCTAGACTTAACAATGAGCAGTTCTTC.

The chain carries TRBV4-1 and TRBJ2-3, with D tentatively TRBD2 (6 bases). V was trimmed by 4 bases and J by 0 bases, leaving 14 bases between them. CDR1 MGHRA and CDR2 YSYEKL come from the germline V gene. The CDR3 contains 16 residues. The CDR3 sequence: CASSRRLVSSTDTQYF. CDR3 bases: TGCGCCAGCAGCCGCAGACTAGTTTCTAGCACAGATACGCAGTATTTT.

This clone was counted a single time. The chain combines TRBV3-1 (or the pseudogene TRBV3-2) with TRBJ1-2; D gene unclear. This CDR3 spans 15 amino acids. Germline V gene lookup returns CDR1 LGHDT and CDR2 YNNKEL (reference sequence). Trimming left V 0 bases short and J 8 bases short, with 16 bases between. CDR3 residues: CASSQDSRTGRGYTF. Written as DNA, the CDR3 is TGTGCCAGCAGCCAAGATAGCAGGACCGGGAGAGGCTACACCTTC.

The J gene is TRBJ2-5, the V gene TRBV19; TRBD2 matches 10 bases. Germline CDR1 LNHDA, CDR2 SQIVND (reference sequence). The J segment lost 5 bases and the V segment lost 3 bases, leaving 3 bases of the junction unmatched. This CDR3 has 14 amino acids. The CDR3, as DNA: TGTGCCAGTAGTATTGGTAGCGGGAGGGAGACCCAGTACTTC. As protein: CASSIGSGRETQYF.

This chain links TRBV27 with TRBJ1-4; TRBD1 matches 8 bases. This CDR3 is 16 amino acids long. V dropped 3 bases and J dropped 6; count of bases not matched to a gene: 9. CDR1 is MNHEY and CDR2 is SMNVEV in the germline V gene (reference sequence). The CDR3 DNA is TGTGCCAGCAGTTTTGACTCCGGGACAGGTCATGAAAAACTGTTTTTT. As protein: CASSFDSGTGHEKLFF.

The chain combines TRBV12-3 or TRBV12-4 with TRBJ1-1; the D is unclear. The V gene lost 6 bases and the J gene lost 4 bases, with 9 bases spanning the gap. The CDR3 contains 12 residues. DNA for the CDR3: TGTGCCAGCAGATCAGGATTCACTGAAGCTTTCTTT. Translating it yields CASRSGFTEAFF.